This entry is about one T cell receptor (beta chain). Assay used: immunoSEQ multiplex PCR; TCRdb lists only in-frame clones, some missing. The table shows 84,000 or so clones, with 70% to 90% occurring only once. The source of the sample is a study of blood T cell repertoires in COVID-19. Turning to the study itself: Spain, Italy and the United States supplied samples that represented acute and convalescent COVID-19.

Germline V gene sequence: CDR1 SGHNT, CDR2 YYREEE (reference sequence). The CDR3 runs 15 residues. The V and J ends lost 4 bases and 1 base, in that order; junction bases with no gene match: 7. The chain couples TRBV5-4 to TRBJ1-1, with 7 bases that match TRBD1. Sequenced material: peripheral blood. The source of this sequence is a woman older than 75 with acute or convalescent COVID-19. The DNA of the CDR3 is TGTGCCAGCAGCCCCCGACAGGGTGCGAACACTGAAGCTTTCTTT. This sequence encodes CASSPRQGANTEAFF.